This T cell receptor beta chain was sequenced in a study of T cell responses to AZD1222 COVID-19 vaccine. Across the whole study: Pooled in the analysis were second doses at about 4 or about 12 weeks. The study's findings and limits: Spike-specific TCR breadth and depth went up after people got two AZD1222 doses. Scientists sampled the repertoires only once the peak T cell response had passed.

Profiling relied on immunoSEQ multiplex PCR, and the TCRdb table lists in-frame clones only, not all of them. The sample contains about 120,000 clones, around 86% of which appear only once. Note on this clone: Its antigen is still unknown.

With V trimmed by 5 bases and J by 4 bases, 5 bases remained unmatched. This CDR3 contains 13 residues. Germline assignment: CDR1 LNHDA and CDR2 SQIVND (reference sequence). The chain has TRBV19 and TRBJ2-7, with 7 nucleotides matching TRBD1. The source material was peripheral blood, sampled on day 0 of AZD1222 vaccination. The clonotype was recovered from an adult in good health. The CDR3 here is CASSWGTVYEQYF. In DNA form, the CDR3 reads TGTGCCAGTAGTTGGGGGACAGTTTACGAGCAGTACTTC.